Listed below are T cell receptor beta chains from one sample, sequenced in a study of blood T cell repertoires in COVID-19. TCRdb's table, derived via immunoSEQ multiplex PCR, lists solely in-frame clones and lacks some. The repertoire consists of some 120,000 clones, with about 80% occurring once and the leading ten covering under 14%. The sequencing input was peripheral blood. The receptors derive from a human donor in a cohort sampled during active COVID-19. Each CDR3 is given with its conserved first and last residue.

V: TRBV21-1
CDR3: CASSKVPATNEKLFF

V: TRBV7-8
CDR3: CASSLEGGLEGLEQYF

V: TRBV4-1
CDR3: CASSHLLAGDQETQYF

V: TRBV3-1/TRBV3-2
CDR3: CASSQTTGKYNEQFF

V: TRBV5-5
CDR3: CASSLAGADNQPQHF

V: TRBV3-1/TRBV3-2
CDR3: CASSQLRDRRGEAFF

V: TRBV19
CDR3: CATRDRGLPSNQPQHF

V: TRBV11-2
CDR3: CASFGQSAF

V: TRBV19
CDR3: CASSMSENQPQHF

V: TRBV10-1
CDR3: CASSRTGSNNEQFF

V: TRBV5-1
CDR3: CASGVTGDGELFF

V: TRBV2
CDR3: CASRSSGAPQETQYF

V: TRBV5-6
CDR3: CASSLEGVSVARDEQYF

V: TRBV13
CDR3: CASSKESGETQYF

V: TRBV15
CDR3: CATSRTGRLGTEAFF

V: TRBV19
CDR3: CASSYRGTANTEAFF

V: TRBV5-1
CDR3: CASSLVRQGEGYTF

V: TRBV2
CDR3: CASSEWTEDGYTF

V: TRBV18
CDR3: CASSPDRDFPEQYF

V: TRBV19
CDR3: CASSIVGGPAYEQYF

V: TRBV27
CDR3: CASSQQGARYYGYTF

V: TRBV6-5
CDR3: CASTRTGNYGYTF

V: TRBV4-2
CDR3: CASSLKTGEGEGGYTF

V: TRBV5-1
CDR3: CASSIRQKTDTQYF

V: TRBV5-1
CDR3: CASSPYPFSGDYTDTQYF

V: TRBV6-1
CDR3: CASSETAGLSAFF

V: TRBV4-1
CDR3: CASSPSDRALATNEKLFF

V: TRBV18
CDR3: CASSPTKGRGSNQPQHF

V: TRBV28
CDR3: CASRDTNSPLHF

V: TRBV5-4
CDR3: CASSLDRVSTDTQYF

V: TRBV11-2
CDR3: CASSPAGVYNEQFF

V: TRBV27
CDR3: CASGDRAGADTQYF

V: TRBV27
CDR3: CASSYGTTDYEQYF

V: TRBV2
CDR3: CASSVQGLGSYEQYF

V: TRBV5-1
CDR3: CASSLVSGYEQYF

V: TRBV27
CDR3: CASSYRGVADTQYF

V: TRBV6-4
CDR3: CASRLQGQPQHF

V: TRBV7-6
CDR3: CASSLGDRGAGELFF

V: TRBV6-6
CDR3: CASSTQGLVDIQYF

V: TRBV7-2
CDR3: CASSLLRAGSGELFF

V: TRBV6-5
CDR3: CASSSRRGADTQYF

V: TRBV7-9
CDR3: CASSHRGGNEQFF

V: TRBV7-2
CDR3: CASSPDTARGYTF

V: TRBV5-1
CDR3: CASVPTSATDTQYF

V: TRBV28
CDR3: CASSTRDSTDTQYF

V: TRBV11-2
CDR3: CASSLERGGGTDTQYF

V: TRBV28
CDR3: CASRVGRAVNEQYF

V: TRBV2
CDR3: CASSELGQAVSEAFF

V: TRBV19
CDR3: CASSRPGEGTEAFF

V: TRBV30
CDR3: CAWSMFAVGSSGNTIYF

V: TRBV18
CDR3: CASSPDRTGNGYTF

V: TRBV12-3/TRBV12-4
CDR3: CASSFRTEEAFF

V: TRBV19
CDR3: CASSIDRAVDTEAFF

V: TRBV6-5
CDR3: CASTKGLPNSYEQYF

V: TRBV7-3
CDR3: CASSLRSGGAGETQYF